This T cell receptor beta chain was sequenced in a study of molecular identifiers for immune sequencing clone quantification. Overall study context: Replicate runs used RNA from roughly 21,000 or 96,000 naive CD8 cells, which was split five ways into aliquots, and four of those aliquots were then sequenced. General study points: Naive cells had under 1% of molecules in clones above 20 RNA copies, effectors over 97%.

The CDR3 has 15 residues. CDR1 SQVTM and CDR2 ANQGSEA come from the germline V gene. The V and J ends lost 3 bases and 2 bases respectively, with 13 bases between them. Using its own MiXCR run on the PCR reads, TCRdb lists one record per CDR3 protein. The sample includes approximately 500,000 distinct CDR3 sequences, under 30% of them seen just once. Naive CD8 T cells underwent sorting with the CD8+CD4-CCR7+CD45RA+ definition. This clonotype appeared many times. Its antigen is unidentified. This sequence originates from a human donor in good health. Some libraries in this study had Jurkat cell RNA spiked in. V and J are TRBV29-1 and TRBJ2-2; D gene ambiguous. Input material: naive CD8+ T cells from blood, with Jurkat cell RNA spiked in. Subset given: FACS-sorted CD8+CD4-CCR7+CD45RA+ naive T cells. CDR3 DNA: TGCAGCGTTGATCTTCTCCAACCAAACACCGGGGAGCTGTTTTTT. It is translated as CSVDLLQPNTGELFF.